This is a list of T cell receptor beta chains from one sample in a study of beta chain features in type 1 diabetes. The repertoire was sequenced with immunoSEQ multiplex PCR; TCRdb's copy has only in-frame clones and lacks some. The sample has about 130,000 clones; just over 9% are singletons. Input material: central memory CD4+ T cells from blood. All receptors derive from a man aged 18 to 35 in good health. The CDR3 runs from the conserved cysteine through the conserved F or W. The order of the fields is CDR3 DNA, CDR3 protein, V gene, D gene, clone size, J gene. The D gene is left open where the match is weak. Part of the rows lack a size; the others show once, few, many or a class for expanded clones.

DNA: TGCGCCAGCAGCCCGGCCACAGGGGGTTCCTACAATGAGCAGTTCTTC
CDR3: CASSPATGGSYNEQFF
V: TRBV5-1
D: TRBD1
size: -
J: TRBJ2-1

DNA: TGCAGTGCCCGGGAGGGACTAGTCCCGTTCTTC
CDR3: CSAREGLVPFF
V: TRBV20-1
D: TRBD2
size: few
J: TRBJ2-1

DNA: TGTGCCAGCAGGAAGGCGGAGAACACCGGGGAGCTGTTTTTT
CDR3: CASRKAENTGELFF
V: TRBV27
D: -
size: few
J: TRBJ2-2

DNA: TGTGCCAGCAAGCCGGGGGATCGATACGAGCAGTACTTC
CDR3: CASKPGDRYEQYF
V: TRBV27
D: -
size: few
J: TRBJ2-7

DNA: TGTGCCAGTAGTATGGGACAGCTCGATCAGCCCCAGCATTTT
CDR3: CASSMGQLDQPQHF
V: TRBV19
D: TRBD1
size: few
J: TRBJ1-5

DNA: TGTGCCAGCAGCTTGAACAGCGGGGGGGCGGCAGATACGCAGTATTTT
CDR3: CASSLNSGGAADTQYF
V: TRBV5-4
D: TRBD2
size: -
J: TRBJ2-3

DNA: TGTGCCAGCAGTGGACAAACACCGTATAATTCACCCCTCCACTTT
CDR3: CASSGQTPYNSPLHF
V: TRBV6-1
D: -
size: -
J: TRBJ1-6

DNA: TGTGCCAGCAGCTCGTACAACACAGATACGCAGTATTTT
CDR3: CASSSYNTDTQYF
V: TRBV7-9
D: -
size: few
J: TRBJ2-3

DNA: TGTGCCAGCTCACCACCGTCTCTAACTGGCTCTGGAAACACCATATATTTT
CDR3: CASSPPSLTGSGNTIYF
V: TRBV18
D: -
size: -
J: TRBJ1-3

DNA: TGTGCCAGCAGTGAATTCTCCCAGGGCATCTCCTACGAGCAGTACTTC
CDR3: CASSEFSQGISYEQYF
V: TRBV25-1
D: -
size: few
J: TRBJ2-7

DNA: TGTGCCAGCAGACCCGGACAGTCTAGCACAGATACGCAGTATTTT
CDR3: CASRPGQSSTDTQYF
V: TRBV13
D: -
size: few
J: TRBJ2-3

DNA: TGTGCCAGCAGCTTAGGTGGGACAGGGCGAAGCTACAATGAGCAGTTCTTC
CDR3: CASSLGGTGRSYNEQFF
V: TRBV7-2
D: TRBD1
size: -
J: TRBJ2-1

DNA: TGTGCCAGCAGCCCGAGAGGACAGGAAGAGACCCAGTACTTC
CDR3: CASSPRGQEETQYF
V: TRBV9
D: TRBD1
size: few
J: TRBJ2-5

DNA: TGTGCCAGCAGAGGACTAGCGGGGGACTACGAGCAGTACTTC
CDR3: CASRGLAGDYEQYF
V: TRBV6-6
D: TRBD2
size: few
J: TRBJ2-7

DNA: TGTGCCAGCAGCACCCTAAAGGGGGCCGTGAACACTGAAGCTTTCTTT
CDR3: CASSTLKGAVNTEAFF
V: TRBV21-1
D: -
size: -
J: TRBJ1-1

DNA: TGTGCCAGCTCACCAGTCGATGAGCAGTTCTTC
CDR3: CASSPVDEQFF
V: TRBV18
D: -
size: -
J: TRBJ2-1

DNA: TGCGCCAGCAGCCTAGACGGACTAGCGAGGGAGCAGTACTTC
CDR3: CASSLDGLAREQYF
V: TRBV4-3
D: TRBD2
size: few
J: TRBJ2-7

DNA: TGTGCCAGCAGCTTAAGGACAGTTTGGCAGCCCCAGCATTTT
CDR3: CASSLRTVWQPQHF
V: TRBV13
D: -
size: -
J: TRBJ1-5

DNA: TGCAGCGCCAACCCTTGGAGCGGGGGGTCCTACAATGAGCAGTTCTTC
CDR3: CSANPWSGGSYNEQFF
V: TRBV29-1
D: TRBD2
size: -
J: TRBJ2-1

DNA: TGTGCCAGCTCGCCGACCGGGACAGGCGCGAAATCAGGTGAAAAACTGTTTTTT
CDR3: CASSPTGTGAKSGEKLFF
V: TRBV18
D: TRBD1
size: -
J: TRBJ1-4

DNA: TGTGCCACCAGCCCCCAGGGTAGCGGGGGACTGCCCCAAGAGACCCAGTACTTC
CDR3: CATSPQGSGGLPQETQYF
V: TRBV15
D: TRBD2
size: -
J: TRBJ2-5

DNA: TGTGCCTGGAGTAAGCTCCCGATCCCTCTCGAGCAGTACTTC
CDR3: CAWSKLPIPLEQYF
V: TRBV30
D: -
size: -
J: TRBJ2-7

DNA: TGTGCCAGCAGCGACAAAGGGGGGGGGCTCTACAATGAGCAGTTCTTC
CDR3: CASSDKGGGLYNEQFF
V: TRBV7-2
D: -
size: few
J: TRBJ2-1

DNA: TGTGCCAGCAGCTTACTCCGGGATTGGTCAGTCTTC
CDR3: CASSLLRDWSVF
V: TRBV11-2
D: -
size: few
J: TRBJ2-1

DNA: TGCGCCAGCAGTCCTACAGGGATGTTAGGAAACACCATATATTTT
CDR3: CASSPTGMLGNTIYF
V: TRBV5-1
D: -
size: few
J: TRBJ1-3

DNA: TGTGCCAGCAGCTGGGGAGGAGGGGACACTGAAGCTTTCTTT
CDR3: CASSWGGGDTEAFF
V: TRBV11-2
D: -
size: -
J: TRBJ1-1

DNA: TGTGCCAGCAGATACAGCGGGGTGAAGACCCAGTACTTC
CDR3: CASRYSGVKTQYF
V: TRBV5-4
D: TRBD2
size: -
J: TRBJ2-5

DNA: TGTGCCAGCCGGGAGGAGGGATTGCACTATGGCTACACCTTC
CDR3: CASREEGLHYGYTF
V: TRBV19
D: -
size: few
J: TRBJ1-2

DNA: TGTGCCAGCAGCTCCGTCGGGGACTTTAGGGAGACCCAGTACTTC
CDR3: CASSSVGDFRETQYF
V: TRBV7-2
D: -
size: few
J: TRBJ2-5

DNA: TGCGCCAGCAGCCAAGCCAGCGGGGGCGCCCCCGGCGGTACGCAGTATTTT
CDR3: CASSQASGGAPGGTQYF
V: TRBV4-3
D: TRBD2
size: few
J: TRBJ2-3

DNA: TGTGCCAGCGGCGGGAACATGGGTCAGCCCCAGCATTTT
CDR3: CASGGNMGQPQHF
V: TRBV2
D: -
size: few
J: TRBJ1-5

DNA: TGTGCCAGCAGCTTAAGCGGGGACGGACGAGAGACCCAGTACTTC
CDR3: CASSLSGDGRETQYF
V: TRBV7-9
D: TRBD2
size: few
J: TRBJ2-5

DNA: TGTGCCAGCAGCGTAGGCACAGGGGGCGAGGTTCTTAATACGCAGTATTTT
CDR3: CASSVGTGGEVLNTQYF
V: TRBV9
D: TRBD1
size: -
J: TRBJ2-3

DNA: TGCGCCAGCAGCTTAGCTGAGAGCGGGGGGTCGGCGTTCACCGGGGAGCTGTTTTTT
CDR3: CASSLAESGGSAFTGELFF
V: TRBV5-1
D: TRBD2
size: few
J: TRBJ2-2

DNA: TGTGCCAGCAGCTTATCCCGACTAGCGGGTGAGCAGTTCTTC
CDR3: CASSLSRLAGEQFF
V: TRBV11-2
D: TRBD2
size: few
J: TRBJ2-1

DNA: TGTGCCAGCAGCGTAGGTTGGGGGGAGAAGAGCACAGATACGCAGTATTTT
CDR3: CASSVGWGEKSTDTQYF
V: TRBV9
D: -
size: -
J: TRBJ2-3

DNA: TGTGCCAGCAGTTACTCCACAGGGGGGTCCTACGAGCAGTACTTC
CDR3: CASSYSTGGSYEQYF
V: TRBV6-5
D: TRBD1
size: -
J: TRBJ2-7

DNA: TGCGCCAGCAGCCAAGTAGGACAGAACTACGAGCAGTACTTC
CDR3: CASSQVGQNYEQYF
V: TRBV4-1
D: -
size: few
J: TRBJ2-7

DNA: TGTGCCAGCAGCTTAAGAGGGGGCAGTGGAGAGACCCAGTACTTC
CDR3: CASSLRGGSGETQYF
V: TRBV7-3
D: TRBD1
size: -
J: TRBJ2-5

DNA: TGTGCCAGCAGCGGTGACATCTCTGGCTACACCTTC
CDR3: CASSGDISGYTF
V: TRBV5-4
D: -
size: -
J: TRBJ1-2

DNA: TGTGCCAGCAGCTTAATGGCCCAGGCCCTCGGCGGGGAGCTGTTTTTT
CDR3: CASSLMAQALGGELFF
V: TRBV7-6
D: -
size: -
J: TRBJ2-2

DNA: TGTGCCAGCAGCCCTACAGGGAGTCGCACCGGGGAGCTGTTTTTT
CDR3: CASSPTGSRTGELFF
V: TRBV11-2
D: -
size: few
J: TRBJ2-2

DNA: TGTGCCAGCAGCTTACGGGGGACTAGCAATGAGCAGTTCTTC
CDR3: CASSLRGTSNEQFF
V: TRBV11-2
D: TRBD2
size: few
J: TRBJ2-1

DNA: TGTGCCAGCAGTGAGGTCGGGGATCAGCCCCAGCATTTT
CDR3: CASSEVGDQPQHF
V: TRBV2
D: -
size: -
J: TRBJ1-5